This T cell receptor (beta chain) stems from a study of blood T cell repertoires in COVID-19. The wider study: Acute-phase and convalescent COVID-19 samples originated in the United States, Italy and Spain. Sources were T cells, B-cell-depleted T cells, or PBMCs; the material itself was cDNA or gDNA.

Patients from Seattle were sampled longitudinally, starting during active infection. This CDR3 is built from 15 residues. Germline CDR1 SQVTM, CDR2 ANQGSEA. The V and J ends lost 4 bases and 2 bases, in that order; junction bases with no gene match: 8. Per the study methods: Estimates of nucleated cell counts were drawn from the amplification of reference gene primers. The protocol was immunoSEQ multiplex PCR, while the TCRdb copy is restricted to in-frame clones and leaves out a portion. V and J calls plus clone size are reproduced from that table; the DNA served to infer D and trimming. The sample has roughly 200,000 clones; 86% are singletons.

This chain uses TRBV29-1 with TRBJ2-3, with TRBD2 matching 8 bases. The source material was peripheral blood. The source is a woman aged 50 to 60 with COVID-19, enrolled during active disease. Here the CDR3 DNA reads TGCAGCGTTGGGTTTCGGCGGGGGGCCACAGATACGCAGTATTTT. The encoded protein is CSVGFRRGATDTQYF.